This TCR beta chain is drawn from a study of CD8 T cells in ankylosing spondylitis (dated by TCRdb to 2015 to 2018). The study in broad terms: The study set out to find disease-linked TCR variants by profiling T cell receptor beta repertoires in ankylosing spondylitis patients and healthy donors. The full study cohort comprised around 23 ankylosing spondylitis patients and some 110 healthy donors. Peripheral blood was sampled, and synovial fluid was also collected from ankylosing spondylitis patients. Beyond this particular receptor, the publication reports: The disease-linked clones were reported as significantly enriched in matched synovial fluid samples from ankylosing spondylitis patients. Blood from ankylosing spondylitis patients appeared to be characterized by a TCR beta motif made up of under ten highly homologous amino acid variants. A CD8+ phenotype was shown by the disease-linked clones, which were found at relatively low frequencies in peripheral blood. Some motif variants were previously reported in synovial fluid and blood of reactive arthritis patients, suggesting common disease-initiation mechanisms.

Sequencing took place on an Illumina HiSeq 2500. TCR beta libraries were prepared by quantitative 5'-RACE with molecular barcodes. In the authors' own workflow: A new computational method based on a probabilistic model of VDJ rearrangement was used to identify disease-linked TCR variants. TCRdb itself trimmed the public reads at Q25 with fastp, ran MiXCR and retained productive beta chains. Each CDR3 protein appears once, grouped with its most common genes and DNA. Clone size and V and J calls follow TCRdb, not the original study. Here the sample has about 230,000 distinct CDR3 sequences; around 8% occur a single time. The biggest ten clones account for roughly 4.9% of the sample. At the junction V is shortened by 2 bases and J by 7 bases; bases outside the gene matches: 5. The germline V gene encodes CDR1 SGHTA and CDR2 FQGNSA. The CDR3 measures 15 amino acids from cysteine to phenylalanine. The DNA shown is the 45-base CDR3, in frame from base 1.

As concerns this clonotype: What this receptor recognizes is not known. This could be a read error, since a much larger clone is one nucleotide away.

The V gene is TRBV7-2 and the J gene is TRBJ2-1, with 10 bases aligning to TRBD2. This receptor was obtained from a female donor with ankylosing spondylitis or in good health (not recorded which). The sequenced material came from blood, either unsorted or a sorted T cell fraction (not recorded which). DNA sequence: TGTGCCAGCAGCTTACAAGCGGGAGGGTCAAATGAGCAGTTCTTC. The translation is CASSLQAGGSNEQFF.